The present TCR beta chain was sequenced within a study of T cell repertoires in cytomegalovirus infection. Study details: HLA-C-restricted CMV epitopes, recently identified, and well-studied HLA-B-restricted ones were used by the study. Both a matching HLA type and CMV infection were indicated by public TCR beta signatures.

General study findings and limits: Ex vivo, HLA-C-restricted CMV-specific TCR beta clonotypes prevailed over the rest of the response. The study identified carriers of CMV plus the relevant HLA from cumulative public TCR beta family frequency.

TCRdb reprocessed the reads via MiXCR and lists one record per CDR3 protein. The repertoire holds 250,000 to 300,000 distinct CDR3 sequences, with approximately 22% as singletons. This clonotype has a handful of counts. Its antigen is currently unknown. Germline V lookup: CDR1 ENHRY, CDR2 SYGVKD. This CDR3 spans 13 amino acids. V was shortened by 8 bases and J by 4 bases, with 14 bases between the two germline ends. The source material was cultured PBMCs, sampled from culture after CMV antigen stimulation. The chain joins TRBV10-3 to TRBJ1-2; D perhaps matches TRBD1 (5 bases). The TCR was taken from a human donor in good health (CMV status not recorded). Some clones in this sample may be carry-over from other donors' samples. CDR3 sequence: CAIDSAGSYGYTF. The CDR3 DNA sequence: TGTGCCATCGATTCAGCAGGGTCCTATGGCTACACCTTC.